A single sample is the source of the 25 T cell receptor beta chains below, sequenced in a study of shared clonotypes between healthy human individuals. Libraries were prepared by immunoSEQ multiplex PCR; TCRdb keeps only in-frame clonotypes and omits some of them. The sample contains 2,100,000 or so clones, 95% of which appear only once. What was sequenced was naive CD4+ T cells sorted from blood. Noted subset: CD45RA+ positively selected. Receptors originate from a man aged 18 to 35 in good health.

The chain links TRBV10-2 to TRBJ1-1; 7 nucleotides align to TRBD1. V shed 2 bases, J shed 2 bases, and the junction held 8 bases outside the gene matches. The CDR3 is 16 amino acids. Germline CDR1 WSHSY, CDR2 SAAADI. The CDR3 loop reads CASSERTGARNTEAFF. DNA for the CDR3: TGCGCCAGCAGTGAGAGGACAGGTGCGAGAAACACTGAAGCTTTCTTT.

The genes are TRBV2 and TRBJ2-2, with 11 nucleotides matching TRBD2. V trimming: 5 bases; J trimming: 6 bases; junction bases outside the gene matches: 5. The length of the CDR3 is 15 residues. Germline V gives CDR1 SNHLY, CDR2 FYNNEI. CDR3 coding DNA: TGTGCCAGCAGTACGCTAGCGGGGGGTCCCGGGGAGCTGTTTTTT. Protein: CASSTLAGGPGELFF.

The chain couples TRBV5-1 to TRBJ2-5, with D maybe TRBD2 (5 bases). Germline-derived CDR1 and CDR2 are SGHRS and YFSETQ. The germline V and J ends were trimmed by 0 bases and 2 bases, with 8 bases remaining between them. CDR3 length: 14 amino acids. The CDR3 coding sequence is TGCGCCAGCAGCTTGGACGGGATACAAGAGACCCAGTACTTC. Its protein is CASSLDGIQETQYF.

In this sample, this clone turned up once. The V and J genes are TRBV10-2 and TRBJ1-4; 7 positions match TRBD1. This CDR3 spans 12 amino acids. Germline CDR1 WSHSY, CDR2 SAAADI. Trimming cost V 10 bases and J 8 bases; bases outside gene matches: 7. The CDR3 loop is CATKQGNEKLFF. The DNA of the CDR3 is TGCGCCACCAAACAGGGGAACGAAAAACTGTTTTTT.

The chain couples TRBV6-6 to TRBJ2-7; possible D gene TRBD1, 5 bases. This CDR3 is built from 12 residues. The V gene lost 2 bases and the J gene lost 5 bases, with 7 bases spanning the gap. Germline CDR1 is MNHNY and CDR2 is SVGAGI (reference sequence). This CDR3 is CASSYDRNEQYF. The CDR3 coding sequence is TGTGCCAGCAGTTACGACAGAAACGAGCAGTACTTC.

V and J are TRBV6-5 and TRBJ1-2, with TRBD1 matching over 10 bases. V lost 7 bases, J lost 4 bases, and 9 bases stayed unmatched. The CDR3 is 15 amino acids. Germline V gene lookup returns CDR1 MNHEY and CDR2 SVGAGI. The CDR3 DNA reads as TGTGCCAGCACCTCCGGGACAGGGGCGGGCTATGGCTACACCTTC. Translating gives CASTSGTGAGYGYTF.

The chain links TRBV5-1 to TRBJ2-7, with D tentatively TRBD1 (6 bases). Germline loops: CDR1 SGHRS, CDR2 YFSETQ. The CDR3 is 15 amino acids. V lost 0 bases, J lost 4 bases, and 14 bases lay in between. The CDR3 DNA sequence: TGCGCCAGCAGCTTGGAGCAGGGGCGGACTTACGAGCAGTACTTC. This codes for CASSLEQGRTYEQYF.

The J gene is TRBJ2-1, the V gene TRBV7-9; the match to TRBD2 covers 7 bases. Per germline, CDR1 SEHNR and CDR2 FQNEAQ (reference sequence). There are 14 residues in the CDR3. Unmatched junction bases numbered 6, after V lost 6 bases and J lost 4 bases. The CDR3 DNA follows: TGTGCCAGCAGTCGGGACTACCTTTACAATGAGCAGTTCTTC. Encoded protein: CASSRDYLYNEQFF.

The chain has TRBV10-3 and TRBJ2-7, with D tentatively TRBD2 (6 bases). The germline CDR1 and CDR2 sequences are ENHRY and SYGVKD. This CDR3 contains 12 residues. The V end was cut by 9 bases, the J end by 6 bases, with 15 bases between. This CDR3 is CAINQGGVEQYF. CDR3 bases: TGTGCCATAAATCAGGGAGGCGTCGAGCAGTACTTC.

On this clone itself: Other DNA sequences in this specimen translate into the identical CDR3. The chain uses TRBV5-4 and TRBJ2-7; D perhaps matches TRBD2 (6 bases). Germline V gene sequence: CDR1 SGHNT, CDR2 YYREEE (reference sequence). Trimming shortened V by 3 bases and J by 0 bases, and 7 bases separated the two germline ends. The CDR3 length is 13 residues. The CDR3 is CASSSGSSYEQYF. CDR3 coding DNA: TGTGCCAGCAGCTCCGGGAGCTCCTACGAGCAGTACTTC.

Concerning this clone: Other DNA sequences in this specimen translate into the identical CDR3. The V call is TRBV27, the J call TRBJ2-7; TRBD1 is a possible D gene (6 bases). Germline V lookup: CDR1 MNHEY, CDR2 SMNVEV (reference sequence). The CDR3 spans 13 residues. The V end was cut by 5 bases, the J end by 4 bases, with 12 bases between. For the CDR3, the DNA is TGTGCCAGCAGTCGGCAAGGGGGATACGAGCAGTACTTC. This codes for CASSRQGGYEQYF.

This clone has a handful of counts. The chain joins TRBV5-6 to TRBJ2-7; 7 bases map to TRBD1. V trimming: 4 bases; J trimming: 0 bases; junction bases outside the gene matches: 4. There are 14 residues in the CDR3. Germline assignment: CDR1 SGHDT and CDR2 YYEEEE. Written as DNA, the CDR3 is TGTGCCAGCAGCCCCGGGACAGCCTCCTACGAGCAGTACTTC. Translated: CASSPGTASYEQYF.

With regard to this clone: The sample holds other DNA sequences that translate to the same CDR3. The chain couples TRBV7-2 to TRBJ2-5, with 11 bases fitting TRBD2. Germline V gene sequence: CDR1 SGHTA, CDR2 FQGNSA. J lost 5 bases, V lost 3 bases, and 2 bases had no gene match. The CDR3 is 14 amino acids. The CDR3 bases are TGTGCCAGCAGCTTGGGACTAGCGGCTGAGACCCAGTACTTC. Amino acids: CASSLGLAAETQYF.

The chain joins TRBV10-3 to TRBJ2-1, with D uncertain. CDR3 length: 13 amino acids. V was trimmed by 0 bases and J by 5 bases, leaving 5 bases between them. The V gene's germline CDR1 is ENHRY and CDR2 SYGVKD. The CDR3 coding sequence is TGTGCCATCAGTGAGTCTGGGAACAATGAGCAGTTCTTC. Amino acids: CAISESGNNEQFF.

The chain is built from TRBV4-1 and TRBJ2-1, with D unclear. The CDR3 is made up of 16 amino acids. Germline V gene sequence: CDR1 MGHRA, CDR2 YSYEKL. Trimming removed 1 base from V and 5 bases from J, with 15 bases in between. The CDR3 nucleotides read TGCGCCAGCAGCCAAGCCTCAGCCTTGCAGAACAATGAGCAGTTCTTC. Protein sequence: CASSQASALQNNEQFF.

The chain combines TRBV18 with TRBJ2-7; D is perhaps TRBD1 (5 bases). This CDR3 contains 13 residues. The germline V gene encodes CDR1 KGHSH and CDR2 LQKENI. V was trimmed by 3 bases and J by 3 bases, leaving 9 bases between them. The CDR3 sequence is CASSPERGYEQYF. DNA of the CDR3: TGTGCCAGCTCACCGGAAAGGGGCTACGAGCAGTACTTC.

About this clone: Other nucleotide sequences in the sample specify the same CDR3. J is TRBJ1-5 and V is TRBV7-2; the D gene is possibly TRBD1 (5 bases). V lost 3 bases and J 4 bases, leaving 7 bases between the germline ends. CDR1 is SGHTA and CDR2 is FQGNSA in the germline V gene. The CDR3 contains 13 residues. The CDR3 region is CASSLWGNQPQHF. The CDR3 nucleotides are TGTGCCAGCAGCTTGTGGGGGAATCAGCCCCAGCATTTT.

This clone was seen just once. The chain couples TRBV6-6 to TRBJ1-3; D not certain. Trimming removed 6 bases from V and 2 bases from J, with 11 bases in between. The CDR3 loop spans 14 amino acids. Germline CDR1 and CDR2: MNHNY and SVGAGI (reference sequence). In DNA form, the CDR3 reads TGTGCCAGCAGCGACCCGGCGGCTGGAAACACCATATATTTT. Translated, it gives CASSDPAAGNTIYF.

As to this clone: Other DNA sequences in this specimen translate into the identical CDR3. The genes are TRBV7-9 and TRBJ1-4, with 8 bases identical to TRBD1. Germline V gene lookup returns CDR1 SEHNR and CDR2 FQNEAQ (reference sequence). The V gene end was trimmed by 5 bases and the J gene end by 8 bases; junction bases not matched to a gene: 7. The CDR3 runs 14 residues. The CDR3 here is CASSRDRGEEKLFF. The DNA of the CDR3 is TGTGCCAGCAGCCGAGACAGGGGAGAAGAAAAACTGTTTTTT.

This chain links TRBV28 with TRBJ1-1; tentatively, D is TRBD1 (5 bases). This CDR3 comprises 18 residues. With 3 bases removed from V and 0 bases from J, the gap between germline ends came to 20 bases. Germline loops: CDR1 MDHEN, CDR2 SYDVKM. CDR3 DNA: TGTGCCAGCAGTTTGGGGGGGATACCCTACAGTTTGAACACTGAAGCTTTCTTT. The encoded protein is CASSLGGIPYSLNTEAFF.

This chain joins TRBV30 and TRBJ2-5; TRBD1 matches 8 bases. The CDR3 runs to 14 residues. Germline loops: CDR1 GTSNPN, CDR2 SVGIG (reference sequence). V dropped 2 bases and J dropped 3; count of bases not matched to a gene: 5. The CDR3 DNA sequence: TGTGCCTGGAGTTTTGAGGACAGGGAAGAGACCCAGTACTTC. Its translation is CAWSFEDREETQYF.

The chain joins TRBV27 to TRBJ2-3, with a tentative D call TRBD2 (6 bases). With 6 bases removed from V and 1 base from J, the gap between germline ends came to 14 bases. The CDR3 is 15 residues long. CDR1 and CDR2 from the germline V gene are MNHEY and SMNVEV (reference sequence). CDR3 sequence: CASSRILAGTDTQYF. CDR3 in DNA: TGTGCCAGCAGCCGAATACTAGCAGGCACAGATACGCAGTATTTT.

On this clone: Other DNA variants within this sample encode the same CDR3. The V gene is TRBV6-5, the J gene TRBJ1-3, with D unclear. Germline CDR1 and CDR2: MNHEY and SVGAGI. This CDR3 contains 13 residues. V was shortened by 7 bases and J by 0 bases, with 7 bases between the two germline ends. DNA of the CDR3: TGTGCCAGCACGCGCAGCTCTGGAAACACCATATATTTT. It yields the protein CASTRSSGNTIYF.

This sequence joins TRBV7-2 and TRBJ2-7, with D possibly being TRBD1 (6 bases). Germline V gene lookup returns CDR1 SGHTA and CDR2 FQGNSA. V was pared by 0 bases and J by 3 bases, with 12 bases between. The CDR3 has 15 amino acids. The CDR3 DNA reads as TGTGCCAGCAGCTTAGCCCGGACAGCCTACTACGAGCAGTACTTC. Translated: CASSLARTAYYEQYF.

V is TRBV6-5 and J is TRBJ2-1; TRBD2 agrees at 7 bases. The germline CDR1 and CDR2 sequences are MNHEY and SVGAGI. The CDR3 totals 14 residues. Losses at the gene ends were 2 bases for V and 13 bases for J; bases not matched to a gene: 11. The CDR3 DNA sequence: TGTGCCAGCAGTTACCAAGGCGGGACGGGGGGACAGTTCTTC. It specifies CASSYQGGTGGQFF.